These 31 T cell receptor beta chains originate from one sample sequenced in a study of cytomegalovirus exposure and HLA in healthy donors. PCR involved 60 Vbeta and 13 Jbeta primers. TCRdb's copy holds only in-frame clones and misses some; the assay was immunoSEQ multiplex PCR. This table holds approximately 180,000 clones, roughly 81% found once. Sequencing was performed on PBMCs. The receptor source for this set is a girl aged 10-17 years in good health and CMV-seropositive.

This sequence joins TRBV29-1 and TRBJ1-4; 8 bases map to TRBD1. V lost 3 bases and J lost 7; bases outside the gene matches: 13. CDR1 and CDR2 from the germline V gene are SQVTM and ANQGSEA. The CDR3 length is 16 residues. The CDR3 protein is CSVERAGGEIGEKLFF. The CDR3 DNA is TGCAGCGTTGAGCGGGCAGGGGGCGAGATCGGTGAAAAACTGTTTTTT. Drawing the rest from reference TRBV29-1 and TRBJ1-4, the complete variable domain is SAVISQKPSRDICQRGTSLTIQCQVDSQVTMMFWYRQQPGQSLTLIATANQGSEATYESGFVIDKFPISRPNLTFSTLTVSNMSPEDSSIYLCSVERAGGEIGEKLFFGSGTQLSVL.

This sequence joins TRBV7-9 and TRBJ2-1, with 8 positions matching TRBD2. V trimming: 4 bases; J trimming: 5 bases; junction bases outside the gene matches: 13. This CDR3 region has 17 residues. Germline CDR1 reads SEHNR; CDR2 reads FQNEAQ (reference sequence). The CDR3 loop reads CASSSTSGGLANNEQFF. CDR3 DNA sequence: TGTGCCAGCAGCTCGACATCGGGGGGGCTAGCAAACAATGAGCAGTTCTTC.

J is TRBJ1-1 and V is TRBV6-1, with TRBD1 identical over 7 bases. The CDR3 is 15 residues long. CDR1 and CDR2 from the germline V gene are MNHNS and SASEGT. V lost 6 bases, J lost 1 base, and 8 bases stayed unmatched. The CDR3 DNA follows: TGTGCCAGCAGCTCGGAGACAGGGAGGAACACTGAAGCTTTCTTT. This encodes CASSSETGRNTEAFF.

The V call is TRBV7-6, the J call TRBJ1-5, with 8 bases lining up with TRBD1. The trim removed 5 bases at V and 0 bases at J, leaving 12 bases unmatched. The CDR3 sequence is 18 residues long. Germline lookup yields CDR1 SGHVS and CDR2 FNYEAQ. The CDR3 nucleotides are TGTGCCAGCAGCCCCGGACAGGGAACAACTTATAGCAATCAGCCCCAGCATTTT. This codes for CASSPGQGTTYSNQPQHF.

V usage is TRBV7-9 and J usage is TRBJ2-1; 14 positions match TRBD2. The CDR3 loop spans 17 amino acids. Germline V lookup: CDR1 SEHNR, CDR2 FQNEAQ (reference sequence). J was trimmed by 8 bases and V by 8 bases; bases with no gene match: 14. This CDR3 reads CASQGLAGEKQLDEQFF. The CDR3 bases are TGTGCCAGCCAGGGACTAGCGGGGGAAAAGCAACTGGATGAGCAGTTCTTC.

CDR3 region: CASSFGRVEQYF. CDR3 bases: TGCGCCAGCAGCTTCGGGAGGGTGGAACAGTACTTC. This chain links TRBV5-1 with TRBJ2-7; 8 positions match TRBD2. This CDR3 has 12 amino acids. Germline CDR1 SGHRS, CDR2 YFSETQ. Trimming removed 2 bases from V and 10 bases from J; junction bases left unmatched: 5.

The chain is built from TRBV28 and TRBJ2-2; 7 bases fit TRBD1. Trimming removed 4 bases from V and 4 bases from J; junction bases left unmatched: 6. CDR1 MDHEN and CDR2 SYDVKM come from the germline V gene. The CDR3 covers 15 residues. The chain's CDR3 is CASSSHRGGTGELFF. The CDR3 DNA reads TGTGCCAGCAGTTCCCACAGGGGTGGCACCGGGGAGCTGTTTTTT.

The V gene is TRBV5-4, the J gene TRBJ2-3; 11 bases map to TRBD2. CDR3 length: 17 amino acids. The germline CDR1 and CDR2 sequences are SGHNT and YYREEE (reference sequence). V was pared by 2 bases and J by 2 bases, with 7 bases of the junction left unmatched. CDR3 bases: TGTGCCAGCAGCTTAATCCAACTAGCGGGGGTCACAGATACGCAGTATTTT. Translating it yields CASSLIQLAGVTDTQYF.

The chain uses TRBV29-1 and TRBJ1-1, with 11 bases that match TRBD1. The germline V gene has CDR1 SQVTM and CDR2 ANQGSEA. This CDR3 region has 13 residues. J was trimmed by 5 bases and V by 6 bases; bases with no gene match: 5. The CDR3 sequence: CSVLRDRGTEAFF. In DNA, the CDR3 is TGCAGCGTCCTCCGGGACAGGGGGACTGAAGCTTTCTTT.

The V call is TRBV14, the J call TRBJ2-5; D may be TRBD1 (6 bases). The end of the DNA aligns better with TRBJ2-7, so the J call may be wrong. Germline CDR1 reads SGHDN; CDR2 reads FVKESK. The CDR3 has 14 residues. As DNA, the CDR3 is TGTGCCAGCAGCCTCCAGGGGAACTCCTACGAGCAGTACTTC. Protein product: CASSLQGNSYEQYF.

J is TRBJ1-4 and V is TRBV6-5; the D gene is possibly TRBD1 (5 bases). V lost 2 bases and J 5 bases, leaving 9 bases between the germline ends. CDR3 length: 14 residues. Germline V lookup: CDR1 MNHEY, CDR2 SVGAGI. The CDR3, as DNA: TGTGCCAGCAGTTACAGGGGAGGGAATGAAAAACTGTTTTTT. Its translation is CASSYRGGNEKLFF.

The V and J genes are TRBV29-1 and TRBJ1-3; D ambiguous. The CDR3 totals 12 residues. The germline V gene has CDR1 SQVTM and CDR2 ANQGSEA. The CDR3 coding sequence is TGCACCTATACCGGTGCTGGAAACACCATATATTTT. It codes for CTYTGAGNTIYF. Based on the CDR3 plus reference TRBV29-1 and TRBJ1-3, the full variable domain is SAVISQKPSRDICQRGTSLTIQCQVDSQVTMMFWYRQQPGQSLTLIATANQGSEATYESGFVIDKFPISRPNLTFSTLTVSNMSPEDSSIYLCTYTGAGNTIYFGEGSWLTVV.

This clone has a single count. The chain couples TRBV27 to TRBJ2-2; 8 bases match TRBD1. V was clipped by 6 bases and J by 3 bases; unmatched bases: 6. The CDR3 contains 15 residues. CDR1 MNHEY and CDR2 SMNVEV come from the germline V gene (reference sequence). The CDR3 is CASSGQGGYTGELFF. CDR3 in DNA: TGTGCCAGCAGCGGACAGGGAGGATACACCGGGGAGCTGTTTTTT.

J is TRBJ1-6 and V is TRBV9; D gene ambiguous. The CDR3 runs to 12 residues. The V and J ends lost 7 bases and 7 bases respectively, with 9 bases between them. Germline assignment: CDR1 SGDLS and CDR2 YYNGEE. DNA of the CDR3: TGTGCCAGCCGATCGGGAAATTCACCCCTCCACTTT. Translated: CASRSGNSPLHF. The entire variable domain, with the rest obtained from reference TRBV9 and TRBJ1-6, is as follows: DSGVTQTPKHLITATGQRVTLRCSPRSGDLSVYWYQQSLDQGLQFLIQYYNGEERAKGNILERFSAQQFPDLHSELNLSSLELGDSALYFCASRSGNSPLHFGNGTRLTVT.

Here the CDR3 reads CASSLLGLGGGYTF. Here the CDR3 DNA reads TGTGCCAGCAGCTTGCTCGGTTTAGGAGGTGGCTACACCTTC. The V and J genes are TRBV5-5 and TRBJ1-2; D gene ambiguous. V lost 1 base, J lost 7 bases, and 14 bases lay in between. Germline values: CDR1 SGHKS, CDR2 YYEKEE (reference sequence). The CDR3 is 14 residues long.

V is TRBV25-1 and J is TRBJ1-1, with a weak D call TRBD1 (6 bases). The CDR3 is 13 amino acids. Germline V gene sequence: CDR1 MGHDK, CDR2 SYGVNS. Trimming cost V 2 bases and J 5 bases, with 9 bases left between them. CDR3 sequence (DNA): TGTGCCAGCAGTGAAGGGGGCAGGACTGAAGCTTTCTTT. Protein product: CASSEGGRTEAFF.

Points on this clone: In the same sample, other DNA sequences code for this CDR3. V and J are TRBV5-4 and TRBJ2-7; 7 nucleotides line up with TRBD1. This CDR3 comprises 14 residues. V gave up 0 bases and J gave up 2 bases; unmatched junction bases: 2. Germline CDR1 and CDR2: SGHNT and YYREEE (reference sequence). The CDR3 reads CASSLGQGAYEQYF. The CDR3 nucleotides are TGTGCCAGCAGCTTGGGGCAGGGGGCCTACGAGCAGTACTTC.

The chain has TRBV5-1 and TRBJ2-4, with 13 bases that match TRBD2. V was clipped by 4 bases and J by 10 bases; unmatched bases: 8. Germline V gene lookup returns CDR1 SGHRS and CDR2 YFSETQ. CDR3 length equals 15 residues. The CDR3 coding sequence is TGCGCCAGCAGCAATCGGACTAGCGGGGGCGGGATTCAGTACTTC. Translation: CASSNRTSGGGIQYF.

The V call is TRBV11-1, the J call TRBJ1-1; D perhaps matches TRBD1 (6 bases). The V and J ends lost 3 bases and 5 bases respectively, with 19 bases between them. The CDR3 contains 16 residues. Germline lookup yields CDR1 SGHAT and CDR2 FQDESV (reference sequence). In nucleotides, the CDR3 is TGTGCCAGCAGCTTTAGGCCGACAGGTCCTAAGACTGAAGCTTTCTTT. It yields the protein CASSFRPTGPKTEAFF.

The V and J genes are TRBV6-6 and TRBJ1-5, with D possibly matching TRBD1 (5 bases). Per germline, CDR1 MNHNY and CDR2 SVGAGI (reference sequence). V was cut by 2 bases and J by 4 bases, with 12 bases left in between. CDR3 size: 15 residues. Here the CDR3 DNA reads TGTGCCAGCAGTTACACAAGTAGGGGAAATCAGCCCCAGCATTTT. Residues: CASSYTSRGNQPQHF.

The chain employs TRBV30 and TRBJ1-1, with TRBD1 identical over 7 bases. Germline V gene sequence: CDR1 GTSNPN, CDR2 SVGIG (reference sequence). The CDR3 is made up of 13 amino acids. The J segment lost 0 bases and the V segment lost 3 bases, leaving 1 base of the junction unmatched. The DNA of the CDR3 is TGTGCCTGGAGGGGACAGTTGAACACTGAAGCTTTCTTT. This encodes CAWRGQLNTEAFF.

The chain has TRBV28 and TRBJ1-5; TRBD1 matches at 8 bases. Trimming took 2 bases from V and 4 from J; bases not matched to a gene: 7. Germline CDR1 is MDHEN and CDR2 is SYDVKM. The CDR3 has 16 residues. In nucleotides, the CDR3 is TGTGCCAGCAGTTTACACAGGGGGGTATGGAATCAGCCCCAGCATTTT. This gives the protein CASSLHRGVWNQPQHF.

V is TRBV9 and J is TRBJ1-2, with 7 bases aligning to TRBD1. The CDR3 length is 13 residues. The V gene's germline CDR1 is SGDLS and CDR2 YYNGEE. Trimming removed 5 bases from V and 2 bases from J; junction bases left unmatched: 3. The CDR3 is CASSMTGNYGYTF. As DNA, the CDR3 is TGTGCCAGCAGTATGACAGGGAACTATGGCTACACCTTC.

The table lists this clone with a few counts. The V and J genes are TRBV2 and TRBJ2-1, with TRBD2 identical over 7 bases. The CDR3 contains 13 residues. CDR1 SNHLY and CDR2 FYNNEI come from the germline V gene. The junction had 7 bases not matched to a gene; V was cut back by 7 bases and J by 7 bases. The CDR3 bases are TGTGCCAGCAAACTAGCGAACGGTAATGAGCAGTTCTTC. Protein product: CASKLANGNEQFF.

This clone was detected only once. The chain combines TRBV7-2 with TRBJ1-5; D is unresolved. V lost 2 bases, J lost 6 bases, and 14 bases lay in between. The CDR3 consists of 15 residues. The germline V gene encodes CDR1 SGHTA and CDR2 FQGNSA. In DNA form, the CDR3 reads TGTGCCAGCAGCTTAATCCCCGGTGAGGCTCAGCCCCAGCATTTT. This gives the protein CASSLIPGEAQPQHF.

This clone showed up just once. The V and J genes are TRBV4-2 and TRBJ1-5, with D perhaps TRBD1 (6 bases). Germline assignment: CDR1 LGHNA and CDR2 YNFKEQ. V lost 0 bases and J lost 7, with 16 bases in between. The CDR3 is made up of 16 amino acids. CDR3 coding DNA: TGTGCCAGCAGCCAAGATCCGCAGGGGAGCGGACAGCCCCAGCATTTT. Protein: CASSQDPQGSGQPQHF.

The chain combines TRBV11-2 with TRBJ1-5; a possible D gene is TRBD1 (6 bases). Trimming removed 0 bases at V and 6 bases at J, with 12 bases between. The length of the CDR3 is 15 residues. Per the germline V gene, CDR1 is SGHAT and CDR2 is FQNNGV. CDR3 sequence (DNA): TGTGCCAGCAGCTTAGAGGGGGCGGGTGGTCAGCCCCAGCATTTT. Translated: CASSLEGAGGQPQHF.

CDR3 in DNA: TGTGCCTGGAGTGTACAAGGGGCAGGGGGTTCCTATGGCTACACCTTC. It codes for CAWSVQGAGGSYGYTF. This chain joins TRBV30 and TRBJ1-2; 7 bases fit TRBD1. Germline-derived CDR1 and CDR2 are GTSNPN and SVGIG (reference sequence). The J segment lost 4 bases and the V segment lost 0 bases, leaving 11 bases of the junction unmatched. This CDR3 is 16 amino acids long.

The CDR3 reads CASKTSGDTGELFF. DNA for the CDR3: TGTGCCAGCAAGACTAGCGGGGACACCGGGGAGCTGTTTTTT. V gene TRBV6-4 combines with J gene TRBJ2-2, with 11 nucleotides matching TRBD2. This CDR3 has 14 amino acids. Trimming took 7 bases from V and 3 from J; bases not matched to a gene: 1. In germline, CDR1 is MRHNA, CDR2 SNTAGT.

The rearrangement links TRBV5-1 to TRBJ1-3, with D perhaps TRBD1 (6 bases). Per germline, CDR1 SGHRS and CDR2 YFSETQ. V was trimmed by 4 bases and J by 7 bases, leaving 24 bases between them. The CDR3 contains 17 residues. CDR3 nucleotide sequence: TGCGCCAGCAGCACCGTACAGGGTGGGCACGGAAGGAACACCATATATTTT. Its translation: CASSTVQGGHGRNTIYF.

As regards this clone: Other DNA sequences in the sample encode the same CDR3. The rearrangement uses TRBV6-6 and TRBJ2-5, with D perhaps matching TRBD1 (6 bases). CDR1 is MNHNY and CDR2 is SVGAGI in the germline V gene (reference sequence). The V gene lost 5 bases and the J gene lost 2 bases, with 9 bases spanning the gap. The CDR3 spans 13 residues. CDR3 sequence reads: CASSRTEQETQYF. The CDR3 DNA follows: TGTGCCAGCAGTCGGACAGAACAAGAGACCCAGTACTTC.